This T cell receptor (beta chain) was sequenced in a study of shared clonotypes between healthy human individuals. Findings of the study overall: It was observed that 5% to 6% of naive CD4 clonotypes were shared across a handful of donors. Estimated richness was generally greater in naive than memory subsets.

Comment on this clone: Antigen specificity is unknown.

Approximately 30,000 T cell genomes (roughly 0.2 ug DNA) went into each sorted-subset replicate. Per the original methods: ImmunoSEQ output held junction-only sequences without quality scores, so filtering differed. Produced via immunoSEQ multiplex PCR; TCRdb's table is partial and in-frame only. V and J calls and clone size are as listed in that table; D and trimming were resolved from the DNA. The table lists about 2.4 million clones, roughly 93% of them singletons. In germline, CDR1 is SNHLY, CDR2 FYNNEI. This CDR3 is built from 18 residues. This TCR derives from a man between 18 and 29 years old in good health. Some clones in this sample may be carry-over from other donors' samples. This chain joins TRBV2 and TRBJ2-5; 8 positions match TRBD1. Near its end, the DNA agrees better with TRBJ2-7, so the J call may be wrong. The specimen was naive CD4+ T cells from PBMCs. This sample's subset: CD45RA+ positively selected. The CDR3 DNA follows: TGTGCCAGCAGTGTCAGGGACAGGCCAACTCTCGTTCCCTACGAGCAGTACTTC. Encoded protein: CASSVRDRPTLVPYEQYF.